The rows below give T cell receptor beta chains drawn from one sample of a study of OX40 agonist ivuxolimab in advanced cancers. Profiled with immunoSEQ multiplex PCR; TCRdb holds only in-frame clones, not every one. In the table there are tens of thousands of clones, 80% to 85% of which are singletons. The sequencing here drew on CD4+ or CD8+ T cells sorted from blood, taken in a trial of the OX40 agonist ivuxolimab. All receptors come from an adult with an advanced solid tumor such as melanoma, head and neck, liver or kidney cancer. Both conserved end residues are part of each CDR3. Fields, in order: D gene, V gene, J gene, CDR3 length, clone size, CDR3 DNA, CDR3 protein. The D gene is left open where the match is weak. Expanded clones get a size class; other rows say once, few or many, or leave the size out.

NA	TRBV28	TRBJ2-3	14	NA	TGTGCCAGCAGTTTAGGAGATGTCACAGATACGCAGTATTTT	CASSLGDVTDTQYF
NA	TRBV9	TRBJ1-1	16	NA	TGTGCCAGCAGCGCTCATCTAACTGACTTGAACACTGAAGCTTTCTTT	CASSAHLTDLNTEAFF
TRBD1	TRBV5-6	TRBJ1-5	14	NA	TGTGCCAGCAGCTTGTACAGGGGAGATCAGCCCCAGCATTTT	CASSLYRGDQPQHF
NA	TRBV5-1	TRBJ2-1	12	NA	TGCGCCAGCAGCCCTAGACAGAATGAGCAGTTCTTC	CASSPRQNEQFF
NA	TRBV5-6	TRBJ1-2	17	NA	TGTGCCAGCAGCTTGGGGGCCCACAGTGACGCGGCCTATGGCTACACCTTC	CASSLGAHSDAAYGYTF
TRBD1	TRBV14	TRBJ1-2	16	NA	TGTGCCAGCAGCCAAGATGGAGAGGACAGGTGGTTTGGCTACACCTTC	CASSQDGEDRWFGYTF
TRBD1	TRBV6-5	TRBJ1-1	14	NA	TGTGCCAGCAGTGACGGGACAGGGGGAACTGAAGCTTTCTTT	CASSDGTGGTEAFF
TRBD2	TRBV7-9	TRBJ2-7	15	NA	TGTGCCAGCAGCAAAACTAGCGGGGGTGCCTACGAGCAGTACTTC	CASSKTSGGAYEQYF
NA	TRBV28	TRBJ1-5	17	once	TGTGCCAGCAGCCCTGGGGTCGACTTGGTAGTAGACCACCCCCAGCATTTT	CASSPGVDLVVDHPQHF
NA	TRBV9	TRBJ1-5	14	few	TGTGCCAGCAGTAAAGGAGCTAGCAATCAGCCCCAGCATTTT	CASSKGASNQPQHF
NA	TRBV7-9	TRBJ1-4	16	NA	TGTGCCAGCAGCTTAGTCCAGGTGACAACTAATGAAAAACTGTTTTTT	CASSLVQVTTNEKLFF
NA	TRBV19	TRBJ2-3	13	few	TGTGCCAGTAGTATTGGCGGAACAGATACGCAGTATTTT	CASSIGGTDTQYF
NA	TRBV5-8	TRBJ2-1	11	once	TGTGCCAGCAGCTTGAGTGGGGATGGCTTCTTC	CASSLSGDGFF
NA	TRBV6-6	TRBJ1-1	13	NA	TGTGCCAGCAGTTACTCCTGGAACACTGAAGCTTTCTTT	CASSYSWNTEAFF
NA	TRBV9	TRBJ1-2	14	NA	TGTGCCAGCAGCGTTGCCCCAGGGTACCATGGCTACACCTTC	CASSVAPGYHGYTF
NA	TRBV6-1	TRBJ2-7	13	NA	TGTGCCAGCAGTTTGGGCAGCTCCTACGAGCAGTACTTC	CASSLGSSYEQYF
NA	TRBV7-9	TRBJ1-2	13	NA	TGCGCCAGCAGCGCCTACGTTGACTATGGCTACACCTTC	CASSAYVDYGYTF
NA	TRBV7-6	TRBJ2-1	14	NA	TGTGCCAGCAGCTTAGGTGAAGGGGGAGGGCCCCAGTTCTTC	CASSLGEGGGPQFF
NA	TRBV2	TRBJ1-1	10	NA	TGTGCCAGCAGTAATGTCGAAGCTTTCTTT	CASSNVEAFF
NA	TRBV29-1	TRBJ1-1	13	NA	TGCAGCGTTGACCTCGGGGCCGGGACTGAAGCTTTCTTT	CSVDLGAGTEAFF
NA	TRBV25-1	TRBJ1-1	14	few	TGTGCCAGCAGTGAAGAACAGGGTACTAGTGAAGCTTTCTTT	CASSEEQGTSEAFF
NA	TRBV2	TRBJ1-2	11	NA	TGTGCCAGCAGTGAATGGGATGGCTACACCTTC	CASSEWDGYTF
NA	TRBV28	TRBJ1-2	16	once	TGTGCCAGCAGTTTATCTCGTGGGGAAATTAACTATGGCTACACCTTC	CASSLSRGEINYGYTF
NA	TRBV6-5	TRBJ2-1	13	NA	TGTGCCAGCAGTTACCCGGACGGCAATGAGCAGTTCTTC	CASSYPDGNEQFF
NA	TRBV10-2	TRBJ2-7	14	NA	TGCGCCAGCACCCCCGGGACGAGCTCCTACGAGCAGTACTTC	CASTPGTSSYEQYF
TRBD2	TRBV7-3	TRBJ2-3	16	NA	TGTGCCAGCAGCTTAACGCCTAGCGGGGGCACAGATACGCAGTATTTT	CASSLTPSGGTDTQYF
NA	TRBV4-1	TRBJ2-1	14	NA	TGCGCCAGCAGCCAAGATTCCGGTGACAATGAGCAGTTCTTC	CASSQDSGDNEQFF
NA	TRBV19	TRBJ2-7	14	NA	TGTGCCAGTAGTCCTTTCCAGGGTCCATACGAGCAGTACTTC	CASSPFQGPYEQYF